These 17 T cell receptor beta chains share one sample of origin, sequenced in a study of blood T cell repertoires in COVID-19. Profiled with immunoSEQ multiplex PCR; TCRdb holds only in-frame clones, not every one. The table includes around 55,000 clones, roughly 80% detected once. The sequencing sample was made of peripheral blood. The receptors were sampled from a human donor in a cohort sampled during active or convalescent COVID-19.

The genes are TRBV23-1 and TRBJ1-3; D is unclear. TRBV23-1 is treated as an ORF (open reading frame) with a function not yet certain. V was clipped by 9 bases and J by 5 bases, with 14 bases between them. CDR3 length equals 13 residues. CDR3 amino acids: CARPLLMRNTIYF. The CDR3 DNA is TGCGCCAGACCCCTACTTATGAGAAACACCATATATTTT.

The J gene is TRBJ2-7, the V gene TRBV11-2; D unresolved. CDR1 and CDR2 from the germline V gene are SGHAT and FQNNGV. The CDR3 length is 17 residues. V lost 0 bases and J 1 base, leaving 16 bases between the germline ends. This CDR3 is CASSLEAGSILSYEQYF. CDR3 sequence (DNA): TGTGCCAGCAGCTTAGAGGCAGGCTCCATACTTTCCTACGAGCAGTACTTC.

CDR3 sequence: CASGLMGAARWTVGNQPQHF. Here the CDR3 DNA reads TGTGCTAGTGGTTTGATGGGGGCCGCCCGGTGGACGGTGGGCAATCAGCCCCAGCATTTT. The chain combines TRBV12-5 with TRBJ1-5; tentatively, D is TRBD1 (6 bases). CDR3 length: 20 amino acids. Germline values: CDR1 LGHNT, CDR2 FRNRAP. With 2 bases removed from V and 2 bases from J, the gap between germline ends came to 25 bases.

This chain connects TRBV10-3 to TRBJ1-2, with D perhaps TRBD1 (6 bases). Between the trimmed V and J ends, which lost 3 bases and 6 bases, there was a span of 8 bases. This CDR3 has 12 residues. Germline loops: CDR1 ENHRY, CDR2 SYGVKD. CDR3 nucleotides: TGTGCCATCAGTGAACAGGGTAATGGCTACACCTTC. Its translation is CAISEQGNGYTF.

Of note for this clone: Mismatch with germline at one junction end may stem from a read error. This rearrangement joins TRBV7-7 to TRBJ2-3; no clear D. This CDR3 is 12 amino acids long. From germline, CDR1 is SSHAT and CDR2 FNYEAQ (reference sequence). CDR3 sequence reads: CASSFFPDTQYF. CDR3 bases: TGTGCTAGCAGCTTCTTCCCAGATACGCAGTATTTT.

The chain links TRBV7-3 to TRBJ2-1, with D perhaps matching TRBD2 (5 bases). V lost 4 bases, J lost 3 bases, and 7 bases lay in between. The CDR3 totals 13 residues. Germline assignment: CDR1 SGHTA and CDR2 FQGTGA. CDR3 region: CASSSGLYNEQFF. CDR3 DNA sequence: TGTGCCAGCAGCTCAGGACTCTACAATGAGCAGTTCTTC.

V gene TRBV19 combines with J gene TRBJ2-5; maybe TRBD2 (6 bases). The V end was cut by 9 bases, the J end by 3 bases, with 23 bases between. Germline CDR1 reads LNHDA; CDR2 reads SQIVND (reference sequence). This CDR3 is 16 amino acids long. CDR3 sequence (DNA): TGTGCCAGCAGTCGCGAGACGGGGAGGACTGAAGAGACCCAGTACTTC. Amino acids: CASSRETGRTEETQYF.

The J gene is TRBJ1-2, the V gene TRBV6-1, with D uncertain. Trimming shortened V by 3 bases and J by 4 bases, and 15 bases separated the two germline ends. The CDR3 is 15 residues long. Germline loops: CDR1 MNHNS, CDR2 SASEGT. The CDR3 region has the DNA TGTGCCAGCAGTGAGACCGGGTCGCCCTCCTATGGCTACACCTTC. It is translated as CASSETGSPSYGYTF.

The chain has TRBV19 and TRBJ1-1; 11 nucleotides match TRBD1. The CDR3 loop spans 14 amino acids. Per germline, CDR1 LNHDA and CDR2 SQIVND (reference sequence). V shed 6 bases and J 5 bases; nucleotides not matched to a gene: 5. In DNA, the CDR3 is TGTGCCAGTAGCCAGGACAGGGGGCATACTGAAGCTTTCTTT. Encoded protein: CASSQDRGHTEAFF.

This rearrangement joins TRBV10-3 to TRBJ2-3; 9 bases fit TRBD1. Germline lookup yields CDR1 ENHRY and CDR2 SYGVKD. Trimming cost V 10 bases and J 1 base; bases outside gene matches: 18. CDR3 length equals 18 residues. CDR3 DNA: TGTGCCACCAAAATCCAAACCTACAGGGGGCTTGGCACAGATACGCAGTATTTT. This codes for CATKIQTYRGLGTDTQYF.

The chain's CDR3 is CASSPRYAGGWTEAFF. CDR3 nucleotide sequence: TGTGCCAGCAGCCCAAGGTACGCAGGGGGATGGACTGAAGCTTTCTTT. The rearrangement uses TRBV14 and TRBJ1-1, with 7 positions matching TRBD1. Trimming removed 4 bases from V and 5 bases from J; junction bases left unmatched: 13. Germline assignment: CDR1 SGHDN and CDR2 FVKESK. The length of the CDR3 is 16 residues.

This clone has a single count. The gene calls are TRBV7-2 and TRBJ2-2; D is perhaps TRBD2 (6 bases). V was clipped by 3 bases and J by 7 bases, with 9 bases between them. The CDR3 extends over 13 amino acids. Germline CDR1 SGHTA, CDR2 FQGNSA. This CDR3 reads CASSLGTLGELFF. DNA for the CDR3: TGTGCCAGCAGCTTGGGGACTCTCGGGGAGCTGTTTTTT.

This clone was detected a few times. This chain links TRBV27 with TRBJ2-2; 7 nucleotides match TRBD1. The CDR3 loop spans 17 amino acids. Looked up from germline, CDR1 is MNHEY and CDR2 is SMNVEV (reference sequence). With 0 bases clipped from V and 0 bases from J, the junction kept 4 bases outside the gene matches. CDR3 in amino acids: CASSLSTGDPNTGELFF. Here the CDR3 DNA reads TGTGCCAGCAGTTTATCTACAGGGGACCCGAACACCGGGGAGCTGTTTTTT.

This chain joins TRBV19 and TRBJ1-4; D might be TRBD1 (5 bases). V lost 7 bases and J 8 bases, leaving 17 bases between the germline ends. Germline V lookup: CDR1 LNHDA, CDR2 SQIVND (reference sequence). This CDR3 spans 14 amino acids. The CDR3 spells CASTLVGTLEKLFF. In DNA form, the CDR3 reads TGTGCCAGTACTCTCGTCGGGACTCTGGAAAAACTGTTTTTT.

The rearrangement links TRBV30 to TRBJ2-5; 9 bases map to TRBD2. The CDR3 is 14 amino acids. The junction had 7 bases not matched to a gene; V was cut back by 0 bases and J by 8 bases. Germline loops: CDR1 GTSNPN, CDR2 SVGIG (reference sequence). The CDR3 DNA reads TGTGCCTGGAGTGTGGTAGCGGGGGCGCAAACCCAGTACTTC. It codes for CAWSVVAGAQTQYF.

The chain couples TRBV27 to TRBJ1-6, with D tentatively TRBD1 (6 bases). This CDR3 has 13 amino acids. Germline CDR1 is MNHEY and CDR2 is SMNVEV (reference sequence). Trimming pared 3 bases from V and 8 bases from J, leaving 8 bases between. The CDR3 bases are TGTGCCAGCAGTTTCAACAGGGATTCACCCCTCCACTTT. Translation gives CASSFNRDSPLHF.

This clone was seen just once. This chain uses TRBV6-6 with TRBJ1-5; D call uncertain. V was cut by 0 bases and J by 6 bases, with 6 bases left in between. CDR3 length equals 13 residues. Germline V gene lookup returns CDR1 MNHNY and CDR2 SVGAGI (reference sequence). The CDR3 DNA follows: TGTGCCAGCAGTTACTCGCACGGTCAGCCCCAGCATTTT. It translates to CASSYSHGQPQHF.